What follows is one T cell receptor beta chain and its context. Its target is unknown. The sample comes from a study of cytomegalovirus exposure and HLA in healthy donors. As for the study in general: HLA-typed donors contributed approximately 86 million unique TCRs, which were held in an early data release.

Regarding the study as a whole: Among TCR beta chains of equal frequency, HLA-associated ones were more clonally expanded in a later analysis. Later analysis showed TCR association rates varying by HLA locus, highest for DRB1 and lowest for HLA-C. A list of more than 150 TCR beta chains associated with cytomegalovirus was given.

This PCR relied on a set of 60 Vbeta primers and 13 Jbeta primers. Sequencing used immunoSEQ multiplex PCR; TCRdb keeps in-frame clones, though not all of them. The data show around 130,000 clones, approximately 84% seen once. The V and J ends lost 0 bases and 0 bases, in that order; junction bases with no gene match: 3. The CDR3 runs to 16 residues. Germline V gene data show CDR1 as SGHRS and CDR2 as YFSETQ. The clonotype comes from a woman in her late teens or twenties in good health and CMV-seronegative. The J gene is TRBJ1-1, the V gene TRBV5-1, with 9 bases identical to TRBD1. The sequenced material came from PBMCs. The CDR3 nucleotides read TGCGCCAGCAGCTTGGGGGACAGGGAGGTGAACACTGAAGCTTTCTTT. Residues: CASSLGDREVNTEAFF.